The present TCR beta chain was sequenced within a study of T cells in Graves' hyperthyroidism and ophthalmopathy. About the study: The authors collected peripheral blood at initial diagnosis, before any treatment.

It was RNA transcripts that yielded the amplified TCR beta CDR3 regions. HTBI primers were the set used in a first-round RT-PCR of the TCR CDR3. TCRdb called the multiplex PCR reads again in MiXCR, with one record for every CDR3 protein. The table has hundreds of thousands of distinct CDR3 sequences, about 14% seen once. This clonotype has ten or more counts. This CDR3 is 13 amino acids long. With 9 bases removed from V and 7 bases from J, the gap between germline ends came to 18 bases. Germline lookup yields CDR1 MNHNS and CDR2 SASEGT. This receptor was identified in a woman aged 30 to 39 with Graves' hyperthyroidism. The V call is TRBV6-1, the J call TRBJ2-5, with D tentatively TRBD1 or TRBD2 (5 bases each). Sequences were obtained from blood. The CDR3 sequence: CASGTGLDATQYF. CDR3 nucleotide sequence: TGTGCCAGTGGGACGGGATTGGATGCGACCCAGTACTTC.